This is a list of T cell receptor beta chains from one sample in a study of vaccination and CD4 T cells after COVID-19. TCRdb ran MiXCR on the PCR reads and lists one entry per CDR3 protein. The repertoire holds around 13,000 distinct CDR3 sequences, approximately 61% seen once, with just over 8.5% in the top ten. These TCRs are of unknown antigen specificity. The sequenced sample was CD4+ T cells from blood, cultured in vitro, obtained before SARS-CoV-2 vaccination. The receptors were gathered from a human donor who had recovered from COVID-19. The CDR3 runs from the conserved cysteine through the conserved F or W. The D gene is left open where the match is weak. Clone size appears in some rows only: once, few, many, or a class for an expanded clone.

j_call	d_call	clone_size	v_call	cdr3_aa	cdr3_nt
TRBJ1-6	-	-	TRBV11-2	CASRPGRTNSPLHF	TGTGCCAGCAGACCCGGACGGACGAATTCACCCCTCCACTTT
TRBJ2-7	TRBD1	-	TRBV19	CASSAGQGEFYEQYF	TGTGCCAGTAGTGCAGGACAGGGGGAGTTCTACGAGCAGTACTTC
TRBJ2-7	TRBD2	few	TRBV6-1	CASSPLVLAGGEQYF	TGTGCCAGCAGCCCCCTGGTGCTAGCGGGGGGCGAGCAGTACTTC
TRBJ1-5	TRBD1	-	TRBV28	CASSFSGQGGQPQHF	TGTGCCAGCAGTTTTTCCGGACAGGGTGGTCAGCCCCAGCATTTT
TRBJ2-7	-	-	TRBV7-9	CASSFVGDEQYF	TGTGCCAGCAGCTTTGTCGGGGACGAGCAGTACTTC
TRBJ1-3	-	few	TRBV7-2	CASRGSGNTIYF	TGTGCCAGCAGGGGCTCTGGAAACACCATATATTTT
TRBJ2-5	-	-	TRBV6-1	CASRALGLLQETQYF	TGTGCCAGCAGAGCCTTAGGACTCCTCCAAGAGACCCAGTACTTC
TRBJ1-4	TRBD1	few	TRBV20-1	CSARRGQGWYEKLFF	TGCAGTGCTAGAAGGGGACAGGGATGGTATGAAAAACTGTTTTTT
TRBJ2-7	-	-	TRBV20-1	CSASMGTGAREEQYF	TGCAGTGCTAGTATGGGTACAGGGGCCCGGGAGGAGCAGTACTTC
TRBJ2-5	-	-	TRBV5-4	CASGGPQETQYF	TGTGCCAGCGGGGGACCTCAAGAGACCCAGTACTTC
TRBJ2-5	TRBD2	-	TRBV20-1	CSARSLAGGPGETQYF	TGCAGTGCTAGATCCTTAGCGGGAGGGCCTGGAGAGACCCAGTACTTC
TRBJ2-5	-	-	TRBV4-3	CASSQNGGLETQYF	TGCGCCAGCAGCCAAAATGGTGGCCTTGAGACCCAGTACTTC
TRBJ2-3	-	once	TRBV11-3	CASSLVTNTDTQYF	TGTGCCAGCAGCTTAGTGACAAACACAGATACGCAGTATTTT